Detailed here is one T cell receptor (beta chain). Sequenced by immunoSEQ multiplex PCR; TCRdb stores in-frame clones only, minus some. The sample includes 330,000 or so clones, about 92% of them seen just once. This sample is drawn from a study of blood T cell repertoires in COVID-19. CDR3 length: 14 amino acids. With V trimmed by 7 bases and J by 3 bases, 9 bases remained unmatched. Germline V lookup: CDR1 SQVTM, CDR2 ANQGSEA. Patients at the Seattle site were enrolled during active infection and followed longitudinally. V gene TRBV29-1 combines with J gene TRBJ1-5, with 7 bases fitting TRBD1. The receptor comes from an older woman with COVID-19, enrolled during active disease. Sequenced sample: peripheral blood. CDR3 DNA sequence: TGCAGCGCAGCCCTAGGGGGCTTCAATCAGCCCCAGCATTTT. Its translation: CSAALGGFNQPQHF.